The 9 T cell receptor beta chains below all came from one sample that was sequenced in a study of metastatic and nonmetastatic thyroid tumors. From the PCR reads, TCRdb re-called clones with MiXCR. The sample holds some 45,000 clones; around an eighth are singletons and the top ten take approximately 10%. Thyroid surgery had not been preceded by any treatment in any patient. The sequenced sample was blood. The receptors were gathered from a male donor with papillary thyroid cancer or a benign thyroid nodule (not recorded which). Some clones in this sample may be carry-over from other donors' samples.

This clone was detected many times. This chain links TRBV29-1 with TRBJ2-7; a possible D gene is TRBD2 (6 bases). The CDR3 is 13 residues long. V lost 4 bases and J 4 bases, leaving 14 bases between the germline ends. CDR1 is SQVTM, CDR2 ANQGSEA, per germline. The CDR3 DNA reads TGCAGCGTTGGACGGGGGAGGATGTACGAGCAGTACTTC. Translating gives CSVGRGRMYEQYF.

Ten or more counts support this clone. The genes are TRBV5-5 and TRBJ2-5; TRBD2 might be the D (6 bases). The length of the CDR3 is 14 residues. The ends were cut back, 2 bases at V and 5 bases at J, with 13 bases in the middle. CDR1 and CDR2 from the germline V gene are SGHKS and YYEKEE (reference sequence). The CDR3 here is CASSFGGTRETQYF. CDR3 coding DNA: TGTGCCAGCAGCTTCGGCGGGACCCGCGAGACCCAGTACTTC.

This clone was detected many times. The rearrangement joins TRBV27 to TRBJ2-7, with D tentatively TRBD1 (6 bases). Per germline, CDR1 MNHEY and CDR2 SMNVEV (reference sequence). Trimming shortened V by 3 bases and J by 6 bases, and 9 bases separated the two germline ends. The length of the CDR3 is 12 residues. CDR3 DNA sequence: TGTGCCAGCAGTTTTAGGGGGAGCGAGCAGTACTTC. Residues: CASSFRGSEQYF.

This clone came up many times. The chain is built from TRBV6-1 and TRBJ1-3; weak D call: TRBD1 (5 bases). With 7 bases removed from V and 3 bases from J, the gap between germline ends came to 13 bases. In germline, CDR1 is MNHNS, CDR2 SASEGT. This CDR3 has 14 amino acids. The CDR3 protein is CASNPGGGGNTIYF. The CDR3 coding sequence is TGTGCCAGCAACCCTGGGGGTGGTGGAAACACCATATATTTT.

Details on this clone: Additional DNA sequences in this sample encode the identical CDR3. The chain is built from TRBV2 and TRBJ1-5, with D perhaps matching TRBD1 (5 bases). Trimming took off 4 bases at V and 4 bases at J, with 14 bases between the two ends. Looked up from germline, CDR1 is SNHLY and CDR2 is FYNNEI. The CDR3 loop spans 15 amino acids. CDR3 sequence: CASSGDRQSNQPQHF. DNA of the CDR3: TGTGCCAGCAGTGGAGATAGACAGTCAAATCAGCCCCAGCATTTT.

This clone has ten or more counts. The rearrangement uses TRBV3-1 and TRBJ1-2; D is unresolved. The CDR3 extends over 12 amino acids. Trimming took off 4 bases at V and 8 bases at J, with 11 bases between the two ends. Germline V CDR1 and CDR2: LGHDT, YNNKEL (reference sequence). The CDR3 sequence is CASSPGPEGYTF. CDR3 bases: TGTGCCAGCAGCCCGGGCCCCGAAGGCTACACCTTC.

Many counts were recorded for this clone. The CDR3 DNA reads TGCAGCGTTGATAGGGCAGGGGGCCCTAACTATGGCTACACCTTC. This gives the protein CSVDRAGGPNYGYTF. The chain combines TRBV29-1 with TRBJ1-2; 8 nucleotides align to TRBD1. This CDR3 has 15 amino acids. The germline CDR1 and CDR2 sequences are SQVTM and ANQGSEA. V lost 3 bases, J lost 0 bases, and 6 bases stayed unmatched.

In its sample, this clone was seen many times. CDR3 sequence reads: CSVYDGRGEQYF. The CDR3 DNA reads TGCAGTGTATACGACGGACGGGGCGAGCAGTACTTC. This chain connects TRBV20-1 to TRBJ2-7; a weak D match, TRBD2 (5 bases). V shed 7 bases and J shed 6 bases, with 16 bases lying between them. This CDR3 region has 12 residues. The germline CDR1 and CDR2 sequences are DFQATT and SNEGSKA (reference sequence).

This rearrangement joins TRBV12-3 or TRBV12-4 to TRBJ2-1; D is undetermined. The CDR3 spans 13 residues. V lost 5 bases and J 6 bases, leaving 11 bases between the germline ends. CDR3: CASSPHSCNEQFF. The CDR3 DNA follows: TGTGCCAGCAGTCCCCATTCTTGCAATGAGCAGTTCTTC.